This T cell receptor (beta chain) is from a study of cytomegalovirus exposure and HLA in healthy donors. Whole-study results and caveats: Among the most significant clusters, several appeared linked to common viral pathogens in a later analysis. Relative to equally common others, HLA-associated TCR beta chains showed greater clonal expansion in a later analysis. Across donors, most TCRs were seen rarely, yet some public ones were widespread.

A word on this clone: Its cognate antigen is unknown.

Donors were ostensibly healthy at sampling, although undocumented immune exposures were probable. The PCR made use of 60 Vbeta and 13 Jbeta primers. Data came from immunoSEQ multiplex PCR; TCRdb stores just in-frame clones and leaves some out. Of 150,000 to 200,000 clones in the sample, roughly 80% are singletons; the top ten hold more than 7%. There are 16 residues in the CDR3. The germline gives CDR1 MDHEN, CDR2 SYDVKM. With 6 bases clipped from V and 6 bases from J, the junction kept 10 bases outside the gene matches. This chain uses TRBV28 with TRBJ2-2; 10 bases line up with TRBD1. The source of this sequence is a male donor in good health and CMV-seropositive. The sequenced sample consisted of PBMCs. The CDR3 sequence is CASSTPGQGFSGELFF. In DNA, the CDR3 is TGTGCCAGCAGCACCCCGGGACAGGGGTTTTCCGGGGAGCTGTTTTTT.